This TCR beta chain emerged from a study of blood T cell repertoires in COVID-19. Study-level background: Sources were T cells, B-cell-depleted T cells, or PBMCs; the material itself was cDNA or gDNA.

The CDR3 has 14 residues. Germline assignment: CDR1 SGHRS and CDR2 YFSETQ. Trimming took 5 bases from V and 1 from J, leaving 9 bases between them. In the original analysis: Scientists estimated how many nucleated cells there were by amplifying reference gene primers. Sequencing was performed with immunoSEQ multiplex PCR; in TCRdb, only in-frame clones are kept and a portion is missing. Clone size and V and J calls were adopted from that table, with D and trimming inferred from the DNA. The sample holds under 150,000 clones, over 75% seen once. Sequencing input: peripheral blood. The sequence was collected from a man aged 60 to 75 with active or convalescent COVID-19. The chain joins TRBV5-1 to TRBJ2-2, with no clear D. CDR3 loop: CASRPLGNTGELFF. The CDR3 DNA follows: TGCGCCAGCAGACCACTCGGGAACACCGGGGAGCTGTTTTTT.